The present TCR beta chain was sequenced within a study of somatic mutations in cytotoxic T cells in rheumatoid arthritis. A word on this clone: Its antigen is currently unknown.

Notes on the study in general: Only rheumatoid arthritis patients, not healthy controls, showed CD8+ clonality increasing with age.

Clones were read by immunoSEQ multiplex PCR, and TCRdb kept only the in-frame ones, dropping some. The repertoire holds roughly 2,200 clones, with 85% as singletons. CDR1 and CDR2 from the germline V gene are SNHLY and FYNNEI. Germline trimming cut 3 bases from V and 5 bases from J; bases unmatched to any gene: 3. CDR3 size: 14 residues. The sequenced sample consisted of CD8+ T cells sorted from blood. The V gene is TRBV2, the J gene TRBJ2-2, with 7 bases matching TRBD2. The TCR comes from a woman in her seventies with rheumatoid arthritis. The CDR3 coding sequence is TGTGCCAGCAGTGATGGACTAGTAACCGGGGAGCTGTTTTTT. Its translation is CASSDGLVTGELFF.